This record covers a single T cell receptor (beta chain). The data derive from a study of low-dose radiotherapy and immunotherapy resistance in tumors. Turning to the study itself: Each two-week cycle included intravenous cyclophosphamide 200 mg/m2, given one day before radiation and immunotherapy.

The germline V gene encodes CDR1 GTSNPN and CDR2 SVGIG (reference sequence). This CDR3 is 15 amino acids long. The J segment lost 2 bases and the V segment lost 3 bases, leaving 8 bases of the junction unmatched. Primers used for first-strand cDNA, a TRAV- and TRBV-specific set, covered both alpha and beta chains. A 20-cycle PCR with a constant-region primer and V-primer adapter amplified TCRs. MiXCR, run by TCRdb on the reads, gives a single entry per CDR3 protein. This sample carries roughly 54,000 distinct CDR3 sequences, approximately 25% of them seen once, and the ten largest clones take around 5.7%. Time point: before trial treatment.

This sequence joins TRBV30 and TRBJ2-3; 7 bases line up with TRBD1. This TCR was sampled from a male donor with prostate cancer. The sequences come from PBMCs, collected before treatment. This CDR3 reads CAWRKNRGPTDTQYF. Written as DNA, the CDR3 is TGTGCCTGGAGAAAGAACAGGGGCCCCACAGATACGCAGTATTTT. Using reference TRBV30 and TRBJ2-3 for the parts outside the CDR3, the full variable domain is SQTIHQWPATLVQPVGSPLSLECTVEGTSNPNLYWYRQAAGRGLQLLFYSVGIGQISSEVPQNLSASRPQDRQFILSSKKLLLSDSGFYLCAWRKNRGPTDTQYFGPGTRLTVL.